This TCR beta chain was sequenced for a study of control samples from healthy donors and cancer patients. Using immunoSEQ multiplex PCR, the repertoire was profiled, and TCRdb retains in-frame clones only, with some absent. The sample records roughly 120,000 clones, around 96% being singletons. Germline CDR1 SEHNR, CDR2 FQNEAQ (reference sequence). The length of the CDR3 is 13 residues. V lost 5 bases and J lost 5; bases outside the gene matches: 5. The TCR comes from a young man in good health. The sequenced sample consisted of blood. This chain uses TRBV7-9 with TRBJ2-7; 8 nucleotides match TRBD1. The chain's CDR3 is CASSTTGVNEQYF. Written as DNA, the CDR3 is TGTGCCAGCAGCACGACAGGGGTCAACGAGCAGTACTTC.